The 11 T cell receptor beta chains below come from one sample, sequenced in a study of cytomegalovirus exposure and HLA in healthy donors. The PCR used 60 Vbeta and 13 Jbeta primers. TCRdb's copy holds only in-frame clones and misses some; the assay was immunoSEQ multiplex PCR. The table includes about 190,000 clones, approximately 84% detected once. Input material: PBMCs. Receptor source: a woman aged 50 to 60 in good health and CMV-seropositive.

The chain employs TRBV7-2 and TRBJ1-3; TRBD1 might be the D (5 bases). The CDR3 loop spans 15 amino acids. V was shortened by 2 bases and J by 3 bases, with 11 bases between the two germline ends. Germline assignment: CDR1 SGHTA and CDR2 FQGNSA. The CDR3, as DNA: TGTGCCAGCAGCTTACGGGGGGGATTTGGAAACACCATATATTTT. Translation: CASSLRGGFGNTIYF.

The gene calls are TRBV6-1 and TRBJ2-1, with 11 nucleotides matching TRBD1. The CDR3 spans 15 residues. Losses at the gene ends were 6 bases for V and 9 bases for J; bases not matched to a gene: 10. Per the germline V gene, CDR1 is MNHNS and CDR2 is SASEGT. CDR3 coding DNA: TGTGCCAGCAGCTTAATGACGGGACAGGGGGTTGAGCAGTTCTTC. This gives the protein CASSLMTGQGVEQFF.

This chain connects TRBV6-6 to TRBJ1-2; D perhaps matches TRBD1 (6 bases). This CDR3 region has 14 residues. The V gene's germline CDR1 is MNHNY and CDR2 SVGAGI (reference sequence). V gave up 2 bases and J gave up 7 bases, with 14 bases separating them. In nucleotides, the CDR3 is TGTGCCAGCAGTTACCTAGGACAGAAGATTGGCTACACCTTC. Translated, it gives CASSYLGQKIGYTF.

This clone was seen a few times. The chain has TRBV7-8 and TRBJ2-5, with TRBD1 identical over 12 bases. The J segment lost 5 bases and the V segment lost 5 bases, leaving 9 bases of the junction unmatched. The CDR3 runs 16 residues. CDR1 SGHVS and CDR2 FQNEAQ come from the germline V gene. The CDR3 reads CASSISGQGAGETQYF. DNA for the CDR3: TGTGCCAGCAGCATCTCGGGACAGGGGGCAGGGGAGACCCAGTACTTC.

In DNA form, the CDR3 reads TGCAGCGGGGGACAGGGAAACGAGCAGTACTTC. Translated: CSGGQGNEQYF. The chain employs TRBV29-1 and TRBJ2-5, with 9 bases identical to TRBD1. Judging by the DNA end, TRBJ2-7 fits better; the J call may be wrong. Germline loops: CDR1 SQVTM, CDR2 ANQGSEA. CDR3 size: 11 residues.

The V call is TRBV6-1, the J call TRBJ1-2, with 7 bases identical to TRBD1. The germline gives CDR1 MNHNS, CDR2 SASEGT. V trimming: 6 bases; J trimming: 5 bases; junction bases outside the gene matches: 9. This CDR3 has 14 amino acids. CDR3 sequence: CASRYRGGFYGYTF. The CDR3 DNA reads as TGTGCCAGCAGGTACAGGGGAGGTTTTTATGGCTACACCTTC.

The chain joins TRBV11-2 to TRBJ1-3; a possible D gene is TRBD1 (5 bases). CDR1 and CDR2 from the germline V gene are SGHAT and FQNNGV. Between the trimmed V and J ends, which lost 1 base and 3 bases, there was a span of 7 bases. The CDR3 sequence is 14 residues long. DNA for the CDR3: TGTGCCAGCAGCTTAGCCAGGGTTGGAAACACCATATATTTT. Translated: CASSLARVGNTIYF.

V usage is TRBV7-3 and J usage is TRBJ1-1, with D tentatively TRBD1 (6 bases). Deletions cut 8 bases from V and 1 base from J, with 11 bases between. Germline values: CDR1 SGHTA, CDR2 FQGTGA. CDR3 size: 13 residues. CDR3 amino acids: CASADRPNTEAFF. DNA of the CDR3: TGTGCCAGCGCCGACAGGCCGAACACTGAAGCTTTCTTT.

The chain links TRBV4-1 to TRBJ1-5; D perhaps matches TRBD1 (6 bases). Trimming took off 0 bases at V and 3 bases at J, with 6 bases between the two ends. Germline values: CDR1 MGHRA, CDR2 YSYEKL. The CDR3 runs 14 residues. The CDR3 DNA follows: TGCGCCAGCAGCCAAGAGGGGGCCAATCAGCCCCAGCATTTT. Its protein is CASSQEGANQPQHF.

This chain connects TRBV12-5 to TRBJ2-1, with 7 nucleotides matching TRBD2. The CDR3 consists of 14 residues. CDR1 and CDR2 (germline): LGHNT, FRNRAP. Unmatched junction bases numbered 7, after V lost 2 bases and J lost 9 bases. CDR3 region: CASGLTGGGSEQFF. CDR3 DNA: TGTGCTAGTGGTTTGACGGGGGGAGGGAGTGAGCAGTTCTTC.

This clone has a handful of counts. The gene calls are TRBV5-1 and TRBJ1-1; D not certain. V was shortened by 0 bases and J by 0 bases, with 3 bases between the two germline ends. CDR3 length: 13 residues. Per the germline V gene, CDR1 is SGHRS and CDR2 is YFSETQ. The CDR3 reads CASSLAVNTEAFF. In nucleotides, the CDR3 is TGCGCCAGCAGCTTGGCCGTGAACACTGAAGCTTTCTTT.